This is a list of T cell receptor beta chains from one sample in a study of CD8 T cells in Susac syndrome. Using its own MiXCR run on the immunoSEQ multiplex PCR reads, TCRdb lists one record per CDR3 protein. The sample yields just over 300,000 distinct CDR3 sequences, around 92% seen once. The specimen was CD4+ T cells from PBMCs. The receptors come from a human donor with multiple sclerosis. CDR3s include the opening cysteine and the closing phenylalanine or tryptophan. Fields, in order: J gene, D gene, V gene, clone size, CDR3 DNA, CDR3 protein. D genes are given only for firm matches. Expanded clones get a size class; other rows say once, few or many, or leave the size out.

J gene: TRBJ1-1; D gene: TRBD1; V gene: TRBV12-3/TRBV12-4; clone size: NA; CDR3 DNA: TGTGCCAGCAGGGGACAGGGGTACACTGAAGCTTTCTTT; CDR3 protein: CASRGQGYTEAFF
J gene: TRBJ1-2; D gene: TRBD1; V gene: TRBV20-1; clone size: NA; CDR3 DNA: TGCAGTGCTAGGGACAGACAGGGGAGCGGGGTAAACTATGGCTACACCTTC; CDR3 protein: CSARDRQGSGVNYGYTF
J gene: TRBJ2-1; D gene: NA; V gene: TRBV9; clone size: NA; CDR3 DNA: TGTGCCAGCAGCGTAGGGGGGAACTACAATGAGCAGTTCTTC; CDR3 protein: CASSVGGNYNEQFF
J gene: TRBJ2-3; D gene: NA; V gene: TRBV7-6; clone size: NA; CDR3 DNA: TGTGCCAGCAGCGCCCAACGAAGGGATACGCAGTATTTT; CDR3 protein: CASSAQRRDTQYF
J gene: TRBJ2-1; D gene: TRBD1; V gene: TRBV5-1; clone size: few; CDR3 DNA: TGCGCCAGCAGCTTGGAGGGGACAGCCGCCTACAATGAGCAGTTCTTC; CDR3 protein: CASSLEGTAAYNEQFF
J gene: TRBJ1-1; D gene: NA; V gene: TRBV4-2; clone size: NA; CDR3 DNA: TGTGCCAGCAGCCAAGCCGGGGCAGGGTGGAGGATGAACACTGAAGCTTTCTTT; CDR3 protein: CASSQAGAGWRMNTEAFF
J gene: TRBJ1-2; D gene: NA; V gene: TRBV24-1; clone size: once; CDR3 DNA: TGTGCCGCCAGCTCCCAGGCGGACGGGGAGGAGGTTAAGGACTATGGCTACACCTTC; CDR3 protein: CAASSQADGEEVKDYGYTF
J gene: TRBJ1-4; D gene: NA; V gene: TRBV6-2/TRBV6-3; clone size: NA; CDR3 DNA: TGTGCCAGCAGTCGGCCGCGGGACGGGGAAAAACTGTTTTTT; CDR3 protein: CASSRPRDGEKLFF
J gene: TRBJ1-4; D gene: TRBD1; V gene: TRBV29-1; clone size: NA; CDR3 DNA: TGCAGCGTCCGCGGGACAGGCGGTGAAAAACTGTTTTTT; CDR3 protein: CSVRGTGGEKLFF
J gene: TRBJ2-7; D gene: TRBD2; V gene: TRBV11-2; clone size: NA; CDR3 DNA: TGTGCCAGCAGCCCTGCGGGGGGCAGGAACTACGAGCAGTACTTC; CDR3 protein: CASSPAGGRNYEQYF